Below, one T cell receptor beta chain is given with its context. This sample stems from a study of blood T cell repertoires in COVID-19. Background on the study: Acute and convalescent COVID-19 specimens originated in the United States, Italy and Spain. Nucleic acid was either cDNA or gDNA, and it came from T cells, B-cell-depleted T cells, or PBMCs.

Per the study methods: Using reference gene primer amplification, nucleated cell counts were estimated. TCRdb's table, derived via immunoSEQ multiplex PCR, lists solely in-frame clones and lacks some. V and J calls and clone size come straight from that table; D and trimming were deduced from the DNA. The table includes 140,000 or so clones, approximately 82% detected once. CDR1 MNHNS and CDR2 SASEGT come from the germline V gene. This CDR3 is built from 17 residues. The J segment lost 0 bases and the V segment lost 4 bases, leaving 5 bases of the junction unmatched. Sequenced: peripheral blood. This chain connects TRBV6-1 to TRBJ2-1; 11 positions match TRBD2. This clonotype was sampled from a man between 60 and 70 years old with active or convalescent COVID-19. The CDR3 DNA follows: TGTGCCAGCAGTGGGACTAGCGGGCGGAGCTCCTACAATGAGCAGTTCTTC. The encoded protein is CASSGTSGRSSYNEQFF.